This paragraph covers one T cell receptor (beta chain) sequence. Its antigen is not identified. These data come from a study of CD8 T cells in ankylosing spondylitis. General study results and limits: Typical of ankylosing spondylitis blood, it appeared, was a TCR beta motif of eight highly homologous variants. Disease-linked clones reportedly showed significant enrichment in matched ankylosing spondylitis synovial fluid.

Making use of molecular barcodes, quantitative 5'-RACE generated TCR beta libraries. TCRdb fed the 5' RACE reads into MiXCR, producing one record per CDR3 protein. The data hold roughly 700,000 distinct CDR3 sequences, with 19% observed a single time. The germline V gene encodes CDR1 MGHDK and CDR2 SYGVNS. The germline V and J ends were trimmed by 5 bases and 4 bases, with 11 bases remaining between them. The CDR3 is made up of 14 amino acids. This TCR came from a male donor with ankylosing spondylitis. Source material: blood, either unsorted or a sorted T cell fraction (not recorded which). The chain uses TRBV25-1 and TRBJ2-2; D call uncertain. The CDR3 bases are TGTGCCAGCAGTTCCCAGGTCGGCACCGGGGAGCTGTTTTTT. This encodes CASSSQVGTGELFF.